This record covers a single T cell receptor beta chain. Antigen specificity is unknown. Constant-segment primers served in 5'RACE that generated TCR alpha and TCR beta cDNA libraries bearing sample barcodes and UMIs. TCRdb re-analysed the 5' RACE reads in MiXCR, keeping a single row per CDR3 protein. The table has a few hundred thousand distinct CDR3 sequences, approximately 29% seen once. These data belong to a study of T-cell memory formation after mild COVID-19. On the study more broadly: Largely, TCR clusters stayed within a single donor.

Study-wide points: Researchers could not confirm that second-wave clones peaking on day 37 targeted SARS-CoV-2. Pre-infection memory contained some responding clones, which suggested that cross-reactive memory had joined.

Germline CDR1 MNHEY, CDR2 SVGAGI. With V trimmed by 0 bases and J by 4 bases, 5 bases remained unmatched. The CDR3 extends over 15 amino acids. The rearrangement uses TRBV6-5 and TRBJ1-2, with 7 bases identical to TRBD1. The material sequenced was PBMCs or a T cell subset sorted from them (not recorded which). The source of this sequence is an adult woman who had mild COVID-19 (a few samples of this study predate the infection). Cell type and time point are not known. The CDR3: CASSYSPGQIYGYTF. The DNA of the CDR3 is TGTGCCAGCAGTTACTCCCCGGGACAGATCTATGGCTACACCTTC.